The 30 T cell receptor beta chains below come from one sample, sequenced in a study of T cell responses to AZD1222 COVID-19 vaccine (dated by TCRdb to about 2021). Library construction relied on the immunoSEQ multiplex PCR assay. The immuneACCESS repertoire file appears here via TCRdb, limited to in-frame rearrangements. These files lack a portion of the clones; in checked studies, under half of the deficit traces to unresolved V genes, and the cause of the others is not known. This sample comprises tens of thousands of clones, approximately 85% of them detected only once. The ten largest clones add up to 12% of the sample. Sample time point, as interpreted from the label and publication: about 28 days (+/-7) after the second vaccine dose. The material was peripheral blood, obtained 28 days after the second AZD1222 dose. Receptors originate from an adult who received the AZD1222 COVID-19 vaccine.

DNA of the CDR3: TGTGCCAGCAGTTCGAGACAGCCTCAGCCCCAGCATTTT. This sequence encodes CASSSRQPQPQHF. J is TRBJ1-5 and V is TRBV6-2 or TRBV6-3; D may be TRBD1 (5 bases). Trimming pared 4 bases from V and 6 bases from J, leaving 10 bases between. The CDR3 is 13 residues long. From germline, CDR1 is MNHEY and CDR2 SVGEGT.

This clone was counted a few times. V and J are TRBV4-3 and TRBJ2-3; 14 nucleotides match TRBD2. The CDR3 sequence is 19 residues long. J was trimmed by 4 bases and V by 0 bases; bases with no gene match: 9. CDR1 is LGHNA, CDR2 YSLEER, per germline. The CDR3 here is CASSQDGGTSGSASDTQYF. The CDR3 DNA sequence: TGCGCCAGCAGCCAAGATGGAGGGACTAGCGGGAGTGCGTCAGATACGCAGTATTTT.

The rearrangement uses TRBV19 and TRBJ2-1, with D perhaps matching TRBD1 (6 bases). Germline values: CDR1 LNHDA, CDR2 SQIVND (reference sequence). The CDR3 sequence is 13 residues long. Trimming removed 1 base from V and 7 bases from J, with 8 bases in between. CDR3 nucleotide sequence: TGTGCCAGTAGTATAGGGACAGTAAATGAGCAGTTCTTC. Translating gives CASSIGTVNEQFF.

The chain is built from TRBV13 and TRBJ1-1; D is ambiguous. V lost 0 bases and J lost 7, with 3 bases in between. Germline V gene lookup returns CDR1 PRHDT and CDR2 FYEKMQ (reference sequence). The CDR3 length is 11 residues. CDR3 sequence: CASSLGSEAFF. In DNA form, the CDR3 reads TGTGCCAGCAGCTTAGGGAGTGAAGCTTTCTTT.

The J gene is TRBJ2-5, the V gene TRBV28; 8 bases line up with TRBD2. Looked up from germline, CDR1 is MDHEN and CDR2 is SYDVKM. V lost 7 bases to trimming and J lost 5 bases; unmatched junction nucleotides: 21. This CDR3 contains 18 residues. CDR3 region: CASTRGGKAWLGRETQYF. Here the CDR3 DNA reads TGTGCCAGCACCCGGGGGGGAAAGGCGTGGCTGGGTCGGGAGACCCAGTACTTC.

V usage is TRBV6-2 or TRBV6-3 and J usage is TRBJ2-2; D may correspond to TRBD1 or TRBD2 (5 bases each). The germline gives CDR1 MNHEY, CDR2 SVGEGT. V was shortened by 6 bases and J by 7 bases, with 21 bases between the two germline ends. The CDR3 is 16 residues long. The CDR3 is CASSPQARGQGGELFF. The DNA for the CDR3 is TGTGCCAGCAGCCCTCAGGCGAGAGGGCAGGGCGGGGAGCTGTTTTTT.

The chain employs TRBV14 and TRBJ2-5; D possibly corresponds to TRBD2 (5 bases). In germline, CDR1 is SGHDN, CDR2 FVKESK. This CDR3 comprises 17 residues. V lost 4 bases, J lost 1 base, and 19 bases lay in between. In nucleotides, the CDR3 is TGTGCCAGCAGCCGCGGACGAGGAGGCACAATCCAAGAGACCCAGTACTTC. Translated, it gives CASSRGRGGTIQETQYF.

V and J are TRBV1 and TRBJ1-2; the DNA was not compared with TRBD1, the D call given in the table. TRBV1 is a recognized pseudogene. The CDR3 totals 18 residues. The CDR3 reads CTSSQDPGIRYSNYGYTF. The CDR3 nucleotides are TGCACCAGCAGCCAAGATCCAGGAATCCGCTATTCTAACTATGGCTACACCTTC.

This chain connects TRBV27 to TRBJ2-7; tentatively, D is TRBD1 (5 bases). This CDR3 region has 16 residues. CDR1 and CDR2 (germline): MNHEY, SMNVEV (reference sequence). V was shortened by 5 bases and J by 0 bases, with 17 bases between the two germline ends. CDR3 bases: TGTGCCAGCAGTCCACTCTCGAGACAGAACTCCTACGAGCAGTACTTC. Translating it yields CASSPLSRQNSYEQYF.

The J gene is TRBJ1-5, the V gene TRBV3-1 (or the pseudogene TRBV3-2); perhaps TRBD1 as D (5 bases). Trimming removed 1 base at V and 1 base at J, with 14 bases between. The CDR3 runs to 17 residues. From germline, CDR1 is LGHDT and CDR2 YNNKEL (reference sequence). The CDR3 spells CASSQGAGLGSNQPQHF. CDR3 bases: TGTGCCAGCAGCCAAGGGGCGGGGCTCGGGAGCAATCAGCCCCAGCATTTT.

The chain recombines TRBV5-1 with TRBJ1-1, with 9 bases that match TRBD1. V gave up 3 bases and J gave up 13 bases; unmatched junction bases: 10. This CDR3 spans 13 amino acids. Germline lookup yields CDR1 SGHRS and CDR2 YFSETQ. Here the CDR3 reads CASSSTGQGEHFF. CDR3 coding DNA: TGCGCCAGCAGCTCAACGGGACAGGGCGAGCATTTCTTT.

The genes are TRBV14 and TRBJ1-2; D is unresolved. Germline lookup yields CDR1 SGHDN and CDR2 FVKESK. The CDR3 consists of 15 residues. Trimming shortened V by 3 bases and J by 7 bases, and 18 bases separated the two germline ends. CDR3 protein: CASSQQTAVWSGYTF. The CDR3 DNA sequence: TGTGCCAGCAGCCAGCAGACCGCTGTATGGAGTGGCTACACCTTC.

The genes are TRBV24-1 and TRBJ1-5; D is unresolved. With 6 bases removed from V and 0 bases from J, the gap between germline ends came to 5 bases. CDR3 length equals 13 residues. From germline, CDR1 is KGHDR and CDR2 SFDVKD. The CDR3 nucleotides are TGTGCCACCAGTCAAGATAGCAATCAGCCCCAGCATTTT. Its protein product is CATSQDSNQPQHF.

The chain links TRBV28 to TRBJ1-5; 8 bases fit TRBD1. The germline gives CDR1 MDHEN, CDR2 SYDVKM. The CDR3 spans 15 residues. V lost 5 bases to trimming and J lost 1 base; unmatched junction nucleotides: 4. CDR3 DNA: TGTGCCAGCAGTCGGACAGGGCCAAGCAATCAGCCCCAGCATTTT. This sequence encodes CASSRTGPSNQPQHF.

The chain joins TRBV19 to TRBJ2-2; either TRBD1 or TRBD2 may supply D (5 bases each). Between the trimmed V and J ends, which lost 6 bases and 0 bases, there was a span of 8 bases. From germline, CDR1 is LNHDA and CDR2 SQIVND (reference sequence). The CDR3 is made up of 14 amino acids. The CDR3 region is CASSMGPNTGELFF. In DNA form, the CDR3 reads TGTGCCAGTAGCATGGGACCGAACACCGGGGAGCTGTTTTTT.

A few counts support this clone. The J gene is TRBJ2-1, the V gene TRBV25-1, with TRBD1 matching over 11 bases. Unmatched junction bases numbered 4, after V lost 3 bases and J lost 0 bases. Per the germline V gene, CDR1 is MGHDK and CDR2 is SYGVNS. CDR3 size: 17 residues. The CDR3, as DNA: TGTGCCAGCAGTGACCGGGACAGGGGGAGCTCCTACAATGAGCAGTTCTTC. It is translated as CASSDRDRGSSYNEQFF.

This chain connects TRBV29-1 to TRBJ2-1, with D hard to call. CDR3 length: 20 amino acids. Germline CDR1 reads SQVTM; CDR2 reads ANQGSEA. V was shortened by 0 bases and J by 1 base, with 25 bases between the two germline ends. CDR3 sequence: CSVEDTGYSGSSLSYNEQFF. In DNA form, the CDR3 reads TGCAGCGTTGAAGATACTGGTTATTCCGGGTCTTCCCTGTCCTACAATGAGCAGTTCTTC.

The DNA for the CDR3 is TGTGCCAGCTCGGATACCCAGGGACTCAATCAGCCCCAGCATTTT. Its translation: CASSDTQGLNQPQHF. The rearrangement joins TRBV18 to TRBJ1-5; perhaps TRBD1 as D (5 bases). Germline V CDR1 and CDR2: KGHSH, LQKENI. This CDR3 has 15 amino acids. V shed 6 bases and J shed 3 bases, with 15 bases lying between them.

The gene calls are TRBV28 and TRBJ2-5; tentative D call: TRBD1 (5 bases). The V gene lost 2 bases and the J gene lost 2 bases, with 12 bases spanning the gap. CDR3 length: 15 amino acids. The germline V gene encodes CDR1 MDHEN and CDR2 SYDVKM. CDR3 sequence (DNA): TGTGCCAGCAGTTTAGGGGCGACGGAACAAGAGACCCAGTACTTC. Protein: CASSLGATEQETQYF.

The sample holds one count of this clone. This chain uses TRBV28 with TRBJ1-2, with a weak D call TRBD1 (5 bases). Germline V CDR1 and CDR2: MDHEN, SYDVKM. This CDR3 spans 14 amino acids. V was cut by 7 bases and J by 3 bases, with 15 bases left in between. CDR3 sequence: CASTPVTAYYGYTF. CDR3 DNA: TGTGCCAGCACCCCGGTGACAGCCTACTATGGCTACACCTTC.

This rearrangement joins TRBV7-8 to TRBJ1-2; TRBD1 agrees at 8 bases. Germline trimming cut 4 bases from V and 6 bases from J; bases unmatched to any gene: 7. The CDR3 loop spans 14 amino acids. Germline lookup yields CDR1 SGHVS and CDR2 FQNEAQ. The CDR3 DNA reads TGTGCCAGCAGCTCTCCAGGGGGCGTTAATGGCTACACCTTC. As protein: CASSSPGGVNGYTF. Complete variable domain (other parts from reference TRBV7-8 and TRBJ1-2): GAGVSQSPRYKVAKRGQDVALRCDPISGHVSLFWYQQALGQGPEFLTYFQNEAQLDKSGLPSDRFFAERPEGSVSTLKIQRTQQEDSAVYLCASSSPGGVNGYTFGSGTRLTVV.

The CDR3 bases are TGTGCCACCAGCAGAGATTGGCTAGCGGCCTACAATGAGCAGTTCTTC. It yields the protein CATSRDWLAAYNEQFF. The V gene is TRBV15, the J gene TRBJ2-1, with 7 positions matching TRBD2. Germline-derived CDR1 and CDR2 are LNHNV and YYDKDF (reference sequence). V was pared by 0 bases and J by 2 bases, with 4 bases of the junction left unmatched. The CDR3 contains 16 residues.

This chain joins TRBV27 and TRBJ2-2; 9 nucleotides align to TRBD2. The CDR3 is made up of 18 amino acids. In germline, CDR1 is MNHEY, CDR2 SMNVEV (reference sequence). Trimming took 5 bases from V and 5 from J; bases not matched to a gene: 15. In DNA form, the CDR3 reads TGTGCCAGCAGTCCTCACCTACTAGCGGGCGTTGCTACCGGGGAGCTGTTTTTT. Translated, it gives CASSPHLLAGVATGELFF.

The chain recombines TRBV6-5 with TRBJ1-6, with D unclear. The V gene's germline CDR1 is MNHEY and CDR2 SVGAGI. The CDR3 runs 14 residues. V was trimmed by 3 bases and J by 7 bases, leaving 10 bases between them. The chain's CDR3 is CASSYPPANSPLHF. CDR3 coding DNA: TGTGCCAGCAGTTATCCCCCGGCGAATTCACCCCTCCACTTT.

V is TRBV28 and J is TRBJ1-1; TRBD1 matches at 10 bases. This CDR3 is built from 14 residues. The V gene end was trimmed by 5 bases and the J gene end by 7 bases; junction bases not matched to a gene: 7. Looked up from germline, CDR1 is MDHEN and CDR2 is SYDVKM. The CDR3 region is CASSPEDRGLEAFF. For the CDR3, the DNA is TGTGCCAGCAGTCCCGAAGACAGGGGGCTTGAAGCTTTCTTT.

The chain employs TRBV10-3 and TRBJ2-1, with 8 bases aligning to TRBD2. The V and J ends lost 8 bases and 6 bases, in that order; junction bases with no gene match: 12. The germline gives CDR1 ENHRY, CDR2 SYGVKD. The CDR3 loop spans 15 amino acids. The CDR3 region is CAISERESSRNEQFF. DNA for the CDR3: TGTGCCATCTCCGAGCGGGAGTCGAGCCGCAATGAGCAGTTCTTC.

This clone occurred once. The chain recombines TRBV28 with TRBJ1-5, with 12 bases aligning to TRBD1. V gave up 6 bases and J gave up 7 bases; unmatched junction bases: 10. The CDR3 is made up of 16 amino acids. Germline loops: CDR1 MDHEN, CDR2 SYDVKM. The CDR3 protein is CASSQGTGGARQPQHF. The CDR3 DNA follows: TGTGCCAGCAGCCAGGGGACAGGGGGCGCGAGACAGCCCCAGCATTTT.

The chain couples TRBV24-1 to TRBJ1-5, with D uncertain. V dropped 6 bases and J dropped 5 bases, with 10 bases sitting between them. The germline CDR1 and CDR2 sequences are KGHDR and SFDVKD. The CDR3 spans 13 residues. The chain's CDR3 is CATSHLGDQPQHF. CDR3 sequence (DNA): TGTGCCACCAGTCACCTCGGGGATCAGCCCCAGCATTTT.

CDR3 nucleotide sequence: TGTGCCAGTAGTTCCAGGCTAGCGGGGCCCAACGCAGATACGCAGTATTTT. It yields the protein CASSSRLAGPNADTQYF. The V and J genes are TRBV19 and TRBJ2-3, with 9 bases aligning to TRBD2. Germline V gene data show CDR1 as LNHDA and CDR2 as SQIVND (reference sequence). The V segment lost 5 bases and the J segment 4 bases; nucleotides outside the gene matches: 13. CDR3 length: 17 amino acids. Combining the CDR3 with reference TRBV19 and TRBJ2-3 gives the whole variable domain DGGITQSPKYLFRKEGQNVTLSCEQNLNHDAMYWYRQDPGQGLRLIYYSQIVNDFQKGDIAEGYSVSREKKESFPLTVTSAQKNPTAFYLCASSSRLAGPNADTQYFGPGTRLTVL.

V and J are TRBV7-2 and TRBJ2-3; D perhaps matches TRBD2 (6 bases). Trimming pared 2 bases from V and 7 bases from J, leaving 16 bases between. The CDR3 is made up of 15 amino acids. In germline, CDR1 is SGHTA, CDR2 FQGNSA. CDR3 loop: CASSLLGEAAYTQYF. The CDR3 DNA is TGTGCCAGCAGCTTACTCGGGGAGGCGGCATATACGCAGTATTTT.